This T cell receptor beta chain was identified in a study of shared clonotypes between healthy human individuals. CD8 cells regarded as naive lacked CD45RO, were positively chosen for CCR7, and omitted terminally differentiated effector memory CD45RA+ cells. Profiled with immunoSEQ multiplex PCR; TCRdb holds only in-frame clones, not every one. The sample has around 2.1 million clones; about 92% are singletons. As concerns this clone: Its antigen is not known.

The germline CDR1 and CDR2 sequences are WNHNN and SYGVQD (reference sequence). The V and J ends lost 6 bases and 8 bases, in that order; junction bases with no gene match: 6. The CDR3 loop spans 12 amino acids. Study-wide points: Generation probabilities were higher for clonotypes shared across all four sorted-subset donors than for unshared ones.

The chain is built from TRBV10-1 and TRBJ1-2, with 7 bases lining up with TRBD1. The sequence was collected from a man younger than 35 in good health. Some clones in this sample may be carry-over from other donors' samples. Sequenced material: naive CD8+ T cells from PBMCs. The CDR3 DNA reads TGCGCCAGCAGGGGAGGGACAGAGGGCTACACCTTC. Protein product: CASRGGTEGYTF.